One sample yielded the 8 T cell receptor beta chains listed below, sequenced in a study of T cell repertoires in cytomegalovirus infection. These receptors are not linked to any known antigen. TCRdb redid the calling of the reads with MiXCR, one entry per CDR3 protein. The repertoire consists of 110,000 to 150,000 distinct CDR3 sequences, with roughly 32% occurring once and the leading ten covering roughly 50%. This specimen was CD8+ T cells from cultured PBMCs, taken from culture after CMV antigen stimulation. The receptors originated from a human donor in good health (CMV status not recorded). Some clones in this sample may be carry-over from other donors' samples.

The gene calls are TRBV12-3 or TRBV12-4 and TRBJ1-1; D remains ambiguous. The CDR3 extends over 11 amino acids. V was clipped by 10 bases and J by 2 bases, with 8 bases between them. CDR3 sequence: CATVRNTEAFF. The CDR3 bases are TGTGCCACCGTTAGAAACACTGAAGCTTTCTTT.

This chain joins TRBV7-8 and TRBJ1-2; 7 nucleotides line up with TRBD1. This CDR3 is built from 15 residues. After removal of 5 bases from V and 5 bases from J, the junction contained 11 bases not matched to a gene. CDR1 is SGHVS and CDR2 is FQNEAQ in the germline V gene. This CDR3 reads CASSPPTGNEYGYTF. In DNA, the CDR3 is TGTGCCAGCAGCCCACCGACAGGGAATGAGTATGGCTACACCTTC. Using reference TRBV7-8 and TRBJ1-2 for the parts outside the CDR3, the full variable domain is GAGVSQSPRYKVAKRGQDVALRCDPISGHVSLFWYQQALGQGPEFLTYFQNEAQLDKSGLPSDRFFAERPEGSVSTLKIQRTQQEDSAVYLCASSPPTGNEYGYTFGSGTRLTVV.

This sequence joins TRBV12-3 or TRBV12-4 and TRBJ2-1, with D tentatively TRBD2 (7 bases). The V and J ends lost 5 bases and 2 bases respectively, with 16 bases between them. This CDR3 region has 16 residues. CDR3 residues: CASSVGGGGTYNEQFF. Written as DNA, the CDR3 is TGTGCCAGCAGTGTTGGGGGGGGGGGCACCTACAATGAGCAGTTCTTC.

This clonotype was found a few times. V is TRBV28 and J is TRBJ1-6; 9 nucleotides line up with TRBD1. V was pared by 4 bases and J by 4 bases, with 5 bases of the junction left unmatched. This CDR3 is built from 16 residues. Germline CDR1 reads MDHEN; CDR2 reads SYDVKM. The CDR3: CASSSGTGNYNSPLHF. Written as DNA, the CDR3 is TGTGCCAGCAGTTCCGGGACAGGGAATTATAATTCACCCCTCCACTTT. Variable domain in full (rest from reference TRBV28 and TRBJ1-6): DVKVTQSSRYLVKRTGEKVFLECVQDMDHENMFWYRQDPGLGLRLIYFSYDVKMKEKGDIPEGYSVSREKKERFSLILESASTNQTSMYLCASSSGTGNYNSPLHFGNGTRLTVT.

This clonotype was recorded once. The gene calls are TRBV27 and TRBJ2-3; D not resolved. CDR1 MNHEY and CDR2 SMNVEV come from the germline V gene (reference sequence). This CDR3 has 13 amino acids. Trimming pared 5 bases from V and 7 bases from J, leaving 13 bases between. DNA of the CDR3: TGTGCCAGCAGTCCCGCTAGGGCGTATACGCAGTATTTT. It codes for CASSPARAYTQYF.

This clonotype came up a few times. The chain combines TRBV7-8 with TRBJ2-3, with a possible D match to TRBD2 (7 bases). The V and J ends lost 2 bases and 1 base respectively, with 13 bases between them. CDR1 and CDR2 from the germline V gene are SGHVS and FQNEAQ. The length of the CDR3 is 16 residues. This CDR3 reads CASSLSRGGRTDTQYF. CDR3 nucleotides: TGTGCCAGCAGCTTATCACGCGGGGGCCGCACAGATACGCAGTATTTT.

V gene TRBV4-1 combines with J gene TRBJ2-7; weak D call: TRBD1 (5 bases). The V gene lost 3 bases and the J gene lost 6 bases, with 9 bases spanning the gap. The CDR3 is 12 residues long. Germline V gives CDR1 MGHRA, CDR2 YSYEKL. The CDR3 loop reads CASSHIGAEQYF. CDR3 bases: TGCGCCAGCAGCCATATAGGGGCCGAGCAGTACTTC.

The V gene is TRBV14, the J gene TRBJ1-1; no definite D call. The CDR3 length is 16 residues. Trimming shortened V by 0 bases and J by 1 base, and 12 bases separated the two germline ends. From germline, CDR1 is SGHDN and CDR2 FVKESK. The CDR3 here is CASSQEVPVRNTEAFF. Here the CDR3 DNA reads TGTGCCAGCAGCCAAGAGGTGCCGGTACGGAACACTGAAGCTTTCTTT. The full variable domain, completed using reference TRBV14 and TRBJ1-1, is EAGVTQFPSHSVIEKGQTVTLRCDPISGHDNLYWYRRVMGKEIKFLLHFVKESKQDESGMPNNRFLAERTGGTYSTLKVQPAELEDSGVYFCASSQEVPVRNTEAFFGQGTRLTVV.